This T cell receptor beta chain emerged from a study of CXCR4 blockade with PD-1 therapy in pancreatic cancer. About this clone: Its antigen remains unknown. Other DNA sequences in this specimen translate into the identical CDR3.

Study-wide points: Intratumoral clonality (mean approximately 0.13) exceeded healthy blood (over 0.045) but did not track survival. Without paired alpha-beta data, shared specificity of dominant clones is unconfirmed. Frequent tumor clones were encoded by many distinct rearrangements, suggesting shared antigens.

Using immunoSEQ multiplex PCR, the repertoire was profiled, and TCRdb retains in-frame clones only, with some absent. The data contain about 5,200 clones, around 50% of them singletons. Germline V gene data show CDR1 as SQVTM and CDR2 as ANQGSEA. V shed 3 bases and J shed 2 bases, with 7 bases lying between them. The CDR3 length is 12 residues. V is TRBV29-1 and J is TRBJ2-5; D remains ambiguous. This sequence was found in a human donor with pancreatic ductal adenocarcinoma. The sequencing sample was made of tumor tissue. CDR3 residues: CSVEGQQETQYF. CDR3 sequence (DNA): TGCAGCGTTGAGGGCCAACAAGAGACCCAGTACTTC. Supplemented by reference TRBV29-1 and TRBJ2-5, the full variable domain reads SAVISQKPSRDICQRGTSLTIQCQVDSQVTMMFWYRQQPGQSLTLIATANQGSEATYESGFVIDKFPISRPNLTFSTLTVSNMSPEDSSIYLCSVEGQQETQYFGPGTRLLVL.